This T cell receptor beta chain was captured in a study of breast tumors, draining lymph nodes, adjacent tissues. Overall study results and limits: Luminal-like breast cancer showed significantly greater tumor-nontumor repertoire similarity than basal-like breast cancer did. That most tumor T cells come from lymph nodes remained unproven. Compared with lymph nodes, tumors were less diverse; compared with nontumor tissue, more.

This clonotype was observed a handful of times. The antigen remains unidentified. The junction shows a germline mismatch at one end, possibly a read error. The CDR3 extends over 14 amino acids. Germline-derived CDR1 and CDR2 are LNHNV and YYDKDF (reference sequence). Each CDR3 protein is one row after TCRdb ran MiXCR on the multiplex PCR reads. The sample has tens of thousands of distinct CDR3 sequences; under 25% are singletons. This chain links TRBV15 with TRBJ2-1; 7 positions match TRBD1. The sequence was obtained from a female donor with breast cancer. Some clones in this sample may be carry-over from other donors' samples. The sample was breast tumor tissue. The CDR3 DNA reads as TGTGCCACCAGCAGAGGGGACAGAGGAAATGGGCAGTTCTTC. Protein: CATSRGDRGNGQFF.